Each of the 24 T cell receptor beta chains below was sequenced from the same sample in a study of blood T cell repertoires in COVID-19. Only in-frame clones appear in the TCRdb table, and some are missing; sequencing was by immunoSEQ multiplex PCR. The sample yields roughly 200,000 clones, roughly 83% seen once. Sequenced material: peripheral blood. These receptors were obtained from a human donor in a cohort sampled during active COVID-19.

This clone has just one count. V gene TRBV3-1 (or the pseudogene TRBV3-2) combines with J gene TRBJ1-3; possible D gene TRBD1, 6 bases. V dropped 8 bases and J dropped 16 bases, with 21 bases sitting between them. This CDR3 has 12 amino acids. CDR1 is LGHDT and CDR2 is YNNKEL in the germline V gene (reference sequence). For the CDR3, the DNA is TGTGCCAGCCAAGCCTACCCAGACAGGAGGTATTTT. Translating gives CASQAYPDRRYF.

This chain's CDR3 is CASSYRDTEAFF. As DNA, the CDR3 is TGTGCCAGCAGTTACCGGGACACTGAAGCTTTCTTT. V and J are TRBV6-2 or TRBV6-3 and TRBJ1-1; the D is unclear. Germline V gene sequence: CDR1 MNHEY, CDR2 SVGEGT. V shed 2 bases and J shed 3 bases, with 4 bases lying between them. The CDR3 is made up of 12 amino acids.

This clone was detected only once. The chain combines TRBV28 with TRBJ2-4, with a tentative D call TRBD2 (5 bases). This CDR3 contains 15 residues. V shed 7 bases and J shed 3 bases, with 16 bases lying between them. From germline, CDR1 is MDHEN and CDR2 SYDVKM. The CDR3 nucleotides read TGTGCCAGCACCTTTGGGGAGCTCGGCAAAAACATTCAGTACTTC. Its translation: CASTFGELGKNIQYF.

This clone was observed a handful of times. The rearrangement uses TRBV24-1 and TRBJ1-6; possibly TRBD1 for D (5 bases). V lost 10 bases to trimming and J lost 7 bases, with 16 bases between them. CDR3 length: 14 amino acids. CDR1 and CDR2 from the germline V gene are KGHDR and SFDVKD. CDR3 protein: CATKGPGSNSPLHF. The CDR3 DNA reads TGTGCCACAAAGGGGCCGGGCTCCAATTCACCCCTCCACTTT.

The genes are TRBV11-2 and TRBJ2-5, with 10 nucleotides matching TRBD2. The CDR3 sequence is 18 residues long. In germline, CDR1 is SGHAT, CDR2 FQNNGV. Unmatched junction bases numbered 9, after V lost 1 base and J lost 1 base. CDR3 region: CASSLGVAGGQPQETQYF. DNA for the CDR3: TGTGCCAGCAGCTTAGGGGTAGCGGGGGGACAACCCCAAGAGACCCAGTACTTC.

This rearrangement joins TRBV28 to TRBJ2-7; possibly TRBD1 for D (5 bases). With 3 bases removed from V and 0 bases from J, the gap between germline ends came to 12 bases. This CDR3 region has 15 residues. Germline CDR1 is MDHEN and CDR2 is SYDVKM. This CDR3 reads CASSFIQGSSYEQYF. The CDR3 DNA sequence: TGTGCCAGCAGTTTTATCCAGGGAAGCTCCTACGAGCAGTACTTC.

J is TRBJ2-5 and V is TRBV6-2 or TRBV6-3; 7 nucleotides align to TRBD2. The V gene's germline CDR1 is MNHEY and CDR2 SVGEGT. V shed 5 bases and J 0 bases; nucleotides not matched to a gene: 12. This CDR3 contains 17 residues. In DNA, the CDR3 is TGTGCCAGCAGTGGCTCTGGAGGGCTAGCGGACCAAGAGACCCAGTACTTC. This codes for CASSGSGGLADQETQYF.

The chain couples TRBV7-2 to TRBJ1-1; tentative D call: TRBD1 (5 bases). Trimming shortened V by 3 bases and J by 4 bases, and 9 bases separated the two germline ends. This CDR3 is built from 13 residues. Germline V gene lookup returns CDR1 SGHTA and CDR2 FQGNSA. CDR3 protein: CASSFDRSTEAFF. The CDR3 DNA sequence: TGTGCCAGCAGCTTTGACAGATCCACTGAAGCTTTCTTT.

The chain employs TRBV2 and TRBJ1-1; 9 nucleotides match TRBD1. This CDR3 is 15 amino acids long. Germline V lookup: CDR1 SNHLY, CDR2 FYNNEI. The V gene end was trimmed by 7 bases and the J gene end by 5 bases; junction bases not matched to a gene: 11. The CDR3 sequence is CASIQTDRGSTEAFF. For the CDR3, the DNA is TGTGCCAGCATTCAAACGGACAGGGGTTCAACTGAAGCTTTCTTT.

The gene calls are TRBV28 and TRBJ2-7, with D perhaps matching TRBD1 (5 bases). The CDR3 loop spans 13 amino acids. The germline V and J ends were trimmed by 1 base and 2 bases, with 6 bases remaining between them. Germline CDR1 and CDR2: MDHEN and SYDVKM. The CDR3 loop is CASSLSRAYEQYF. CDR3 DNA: TGTGCCAGCAGTTTATCCAGGGCCTACGAGCAGTACTTC.

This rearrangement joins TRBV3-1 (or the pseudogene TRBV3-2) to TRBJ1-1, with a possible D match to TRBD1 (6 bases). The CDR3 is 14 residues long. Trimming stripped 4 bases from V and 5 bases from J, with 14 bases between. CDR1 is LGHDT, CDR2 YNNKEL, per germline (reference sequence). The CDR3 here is CASSPGGGGTEAFF. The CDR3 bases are TGTGCCAGCAGCCCCGGGGGGGGCGGGACTGAAGCTTTCTTT.

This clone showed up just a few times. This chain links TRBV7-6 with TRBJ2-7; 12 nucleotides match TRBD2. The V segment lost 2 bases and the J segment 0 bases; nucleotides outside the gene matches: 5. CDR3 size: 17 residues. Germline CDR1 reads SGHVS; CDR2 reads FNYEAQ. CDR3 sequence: CASSLTSGGSSSYEQYF. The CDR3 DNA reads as TGTGCCAGCAGCTTAACTAGCGGGGGGTCGAGCTCCTACGAGCAGTACTTC.

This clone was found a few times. The CDR3 coding sequence is TGTGCCAGCAGCTTTTCGCAGGTCCAAGAGACCCAGTACTTC. Protein product: CASSFSQVQETQYF. The chain employs TRBV7-9 and TRBJ2-5; unclear D gene. The germline gives CDR1 SEHNR, CDR2 FQNEAQ (reference sequence). Trimming cost V 3 bases and J 1 base, with 9 bases left between them. CDR3 size: 14 residues.

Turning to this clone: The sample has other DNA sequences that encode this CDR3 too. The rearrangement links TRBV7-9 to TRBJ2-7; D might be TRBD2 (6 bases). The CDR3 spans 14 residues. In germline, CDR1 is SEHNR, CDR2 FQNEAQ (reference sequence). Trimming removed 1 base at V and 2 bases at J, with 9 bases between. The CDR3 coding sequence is TGTGCCAGCAGCTTAGGCGGGGTCCCCTACGAGCAGTACTTC. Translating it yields CASSLGGVPYEQYF.

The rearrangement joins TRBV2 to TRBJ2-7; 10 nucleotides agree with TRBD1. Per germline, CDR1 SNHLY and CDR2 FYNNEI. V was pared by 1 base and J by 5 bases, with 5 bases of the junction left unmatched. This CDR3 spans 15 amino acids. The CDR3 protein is CASSEGQGAFHEQYF. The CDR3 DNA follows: TGTGCCAGCAGTGAAGGACAGGGGGCTTTCCACGAGCAGTACTTC.

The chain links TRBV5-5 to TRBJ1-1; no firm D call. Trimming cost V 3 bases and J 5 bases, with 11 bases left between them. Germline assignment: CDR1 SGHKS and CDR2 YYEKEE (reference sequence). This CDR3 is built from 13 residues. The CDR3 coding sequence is TGTGCCAGCAGCTGGGATCGAGGGACTGAAGCTTTCTTT. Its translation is CASSWDRGTEAFF.

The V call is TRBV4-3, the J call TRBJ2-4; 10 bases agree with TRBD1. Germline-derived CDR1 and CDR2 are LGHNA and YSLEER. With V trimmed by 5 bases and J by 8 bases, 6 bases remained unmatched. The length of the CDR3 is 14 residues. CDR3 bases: TGCGCCAGCAGCGGACGGGACAGGGGACACATTCAGTACTTC. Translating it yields CASSGRDRGHIQYF.

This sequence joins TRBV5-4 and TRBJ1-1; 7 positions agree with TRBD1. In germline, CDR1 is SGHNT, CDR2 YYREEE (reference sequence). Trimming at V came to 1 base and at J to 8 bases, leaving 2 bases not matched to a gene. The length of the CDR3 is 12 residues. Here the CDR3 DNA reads TGTGCCAGCAGCTTGATGGACAGGGAAGCTTTCTTT. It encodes CASSLMDREAFF.

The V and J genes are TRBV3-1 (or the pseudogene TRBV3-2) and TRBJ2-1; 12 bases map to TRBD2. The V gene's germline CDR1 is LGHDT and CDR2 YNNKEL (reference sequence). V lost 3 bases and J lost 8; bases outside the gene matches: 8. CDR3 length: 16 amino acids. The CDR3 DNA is TGTGCCAGCAGCCACGGGACTAGCGGGTGGACCTATGAGCAGTTCTTC. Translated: CASSHGTSGWTYEQFF.

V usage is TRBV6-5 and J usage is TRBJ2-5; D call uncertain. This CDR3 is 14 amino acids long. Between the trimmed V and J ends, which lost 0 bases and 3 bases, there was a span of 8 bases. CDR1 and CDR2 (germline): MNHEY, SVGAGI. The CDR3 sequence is CASSYSLFEETQYF. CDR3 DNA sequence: TGTGCCAGCAGTTACTCTCTTTTTGAAGAGACCCAGTACTTC.

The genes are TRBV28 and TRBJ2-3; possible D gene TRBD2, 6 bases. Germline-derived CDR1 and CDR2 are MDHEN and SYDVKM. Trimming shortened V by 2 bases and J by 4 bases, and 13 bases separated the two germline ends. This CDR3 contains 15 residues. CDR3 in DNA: TGTGCCAGCAGTTTAGCGGGATCAATGGCAGATACGCAGTATTTT. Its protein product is CASSLAGSMADTQYF.

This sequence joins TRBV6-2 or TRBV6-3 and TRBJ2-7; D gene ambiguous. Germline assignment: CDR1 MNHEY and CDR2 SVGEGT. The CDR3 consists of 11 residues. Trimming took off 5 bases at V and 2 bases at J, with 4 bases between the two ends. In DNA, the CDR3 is TGTGCCAGCAGTCCCGCCTACGAGCAGTACTTC. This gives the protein CASSPAYEQYF.

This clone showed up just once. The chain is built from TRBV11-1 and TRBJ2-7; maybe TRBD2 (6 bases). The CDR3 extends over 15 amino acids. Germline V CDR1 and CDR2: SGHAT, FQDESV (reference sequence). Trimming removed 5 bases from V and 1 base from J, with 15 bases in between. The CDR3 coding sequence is TGTGCCAGCAGCCCCCAAGGAGGGATATCCTACGAGCAGTACTTC. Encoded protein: CASSPQGGISYEQYF. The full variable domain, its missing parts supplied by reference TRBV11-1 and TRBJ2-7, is EAEVAQSPRYKITEKSQAVAFWCDPISGHATLYWYRQILGQGPELLVQFQDESVVDDSQLPKDRFSAERLKGVDSTLKIQPAELGDSAMYLCASSPQGGISYEQYFGPGTRLTVT.

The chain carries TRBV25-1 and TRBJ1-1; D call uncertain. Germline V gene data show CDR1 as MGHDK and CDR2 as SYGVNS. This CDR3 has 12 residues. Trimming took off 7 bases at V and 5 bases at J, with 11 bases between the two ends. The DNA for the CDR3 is TGTGCCAGCACTGCCCGAGGTACTGAAGCTTTCTTT. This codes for CASTARGTEAFF.